Listed here is a single TCR beta chain. Its antigen remains unidentified. The junction departs from the called germline gene at one end, perhaps through a read error. This sample holds PBMCs from less than 13 ml fresh peripheral blood. The CDR3 sequence is 12 residues long. The germline CDR1 and CDR2 sequences are SEHNR and FQNEAQ (reference sequence). From RNA transcripts, TCR beta CDR3 regions were amplified. The HTBI set primed first-round TCR CDR3 RT-PCR. In TCRdb, the multiplex PCR reads were re-called with MiXCR into one record per CDR3 protein. The table has a few hundred thousand distinct CDR3 sequences, 15% to 19% seen once. This specimen belongs to a study of T cells in Graves' hyperthyroidism and ophthalmopathy. Notes on the study in general: Blood held most thyroid clonotypes expanded above 0.001 frequency.

Sequences were obtained from blood. V gene TRBV7-9 combines with J gene TRBJ2-2; D gene uncertain. This clonotype originated in a young woman with Graves' hyperthyroidism. The CDR3 spells CASSSGLLELLF. The CDR3 DNA sequence: TGTGCCAGCAGCTCCGGTTTATTAGAGCTGCTTTTT.